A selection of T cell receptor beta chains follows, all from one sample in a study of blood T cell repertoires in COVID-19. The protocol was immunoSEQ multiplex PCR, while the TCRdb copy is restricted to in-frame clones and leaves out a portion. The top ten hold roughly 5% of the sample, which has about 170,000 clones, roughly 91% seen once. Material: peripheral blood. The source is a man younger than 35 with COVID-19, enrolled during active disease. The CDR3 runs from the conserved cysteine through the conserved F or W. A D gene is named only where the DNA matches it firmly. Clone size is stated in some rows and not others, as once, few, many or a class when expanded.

CDR3aa: CSVEGDRGTEAFF
CDR3nt: TGCAGCGTCGAGGGGGACAGGGGCACTGAAGCTTTCTTT
d_gene: TRBD1
v_gene: TRBV29-1
abundance: .
j_gene: TRBJ1-1

CDR3aa: CASSLRAGGNTDTQYF
CDR3nt: TGTGCCAGCAGCTTACGGGCGGGGGGAAACACAGATACGCAGTATTTT
d_gene: TRBD2
v_gene: TRBV7-6
abundance: .
j_gene: TRBJ2-3

CDR3aa: CASTGLAATDTQYF
CDR3nt: TGTGCCAGTACTGGACTAGCCGCCACAGATACGCAGTATTTT
d_gene: .
v_gene: TRBV21-1
abundance: .
j_gene: TRBJ2-3

CDR3aa: CASSSRQREGRNEQFF
CDR3nt: TGTGCCAGCAGTTCAAGACAGCGGGAGGGCAGGAATGAGCAGTTCTTC
d_gene: TRBD2
v_gene: TRBV11-2
abundance: .
j_gene: TRBJ2-1

CDR3aa: CASSQDLGQRLDEQYF
CDR3nt: TGTGCCAGCAGCCAAGATCTAGGTCAACGGCTTGACGAGCAGTACTTC
d_gene: .
v_gene: TRBV3-1/TRBV3-2
abundance: .
j_gene: TRBJ2-7

CDR3aa: CASSEVGRAFF
CDR3nt: TGTGCCAGCAGTGAGGTCGGGAGGGCTTTCTTT
d_gene: .
v_gene: TRBV25-1
abundance: .
j_gene: TRBJ1-1

CDR3aa: CASSERTSGANVLTF
CDR3nt: TGCGCCAGCAGTGAGCGGACATCTGGGGCCAACGTCCTGACTTTC
d_gene: .
v_gene: TRBV10-2
abundance: .
j_gene: TRBJ2-6

CDR3aa: CASSIVAGQNTEAFF
CDR3nt: TGTGCCAGTAGTATAGTGGCAGGCCAGAACACTGAAGCTTTCTTT
d_gene: .
v_gene: TRBV19
abundance: .
j_gene: TRBJ1-1

CDR3aa: CASSPRAGVDHEQFF
CDR3nt: TGTGCCAGCAGCCCCCGAGCGGGAGTTGACCATGAGCAGTTCTTC
d_gene: TRBD2
v_gene: TRBV7-2
abundance: .
j_gene: TRBJ2-1

CDR3aa: CASSLLSGQDYNEQFF
CDR3nt: TGTGCCAGCAGCCTCCTAAGCGGGCAAGACTACAATGAGCAGTTCTTC
d_gene: .
v_gene: TRBV11-3
abundance: .
j_gene: TRBJ2-1

CDR3aa: CASSPRTSGIAYEQYF
CDR3nt: TGTGCCAGCAGCCCGAGGACTAGCGGGATTGCCTACGAGCAGTACTTC
d_gene: TRBD2
v_gene: TRBV3-1/TRBV3-2
abundance: .
j_gene: TRBJ2-7

CDR3aa: CAISAARAGSGNEQFF
CDR3nt: TGTGCCATCAGTGCGGCTAGGGCGGGGAGTGGAAATGAGCAGTTCTTC
d_gene: .
v_gene: TRBV10-3
abundance: once
j_gene: TRBJ2-1

CDR3aa: CASSLDPGDTYEQYF
CDR3nt: TGTGCCAGCAGCCTAGACCCAGGGGACACCTACGAGCAGTACTTC
d_gene: .
v_gene: TRBV9
abundance: .
j_gene: TRBJ2-7

CDR3aa: CASSRRGVSGQPQHF
CDR3nt: TGTGCCAGCAGCCGTCGCGGGGTATCAGGACAGCCCCAGCATTTT
d_gene: .
v_gene: TRBV5-6
abundance: .
j_gene: TRBJ1-5

CDR3aa: CASSLARDGYTF
CDR3nt: TGTGCCAGCAGCTTAGCGAGGGATGGCTACACCTTC
d_gene: .
v_gene: TRBV7-9
abundance: .
j_gene: TRBJ1-2

CDR3aa: CAGPSDRDGYGYTF
CDR3nt: TGTGCCGGTCCCTCCGACAGGGATGGCTATGGCTACACCTTC
d_gene: TRBD1
v_gene: TRBV30
abundance: .
j_gene: TRBJ1-2

CDR3aa: CASSIAGGGANQPQHF
CDR3nt: TGTGCCAGTAGTATAGCGGGCGGGGGAGCCAATCAGCCCCAGCATTTT
d_gene: .
v_gene: TRBV19
abundance: .
j_gene: TRBJ1-5

CDR3aa: CASSDRMGGSGSYNEQFF
CDR3nt: TGCGCCAGCAGTGATAGGATGGGCGGGAGTGGCTCCTACAATGAGCAGTTCTTC
d_gene: TRBD2
v_gene: TRBV10-1
abundance: once
j_gene: TRBJ2-1

CDR3aa: CASSLGTGGSYNSPLHF
CDR3nt: TGTGCCAGCAGTTTAGGGACAGGGGGCTCCTATAATTCACCCCTCCACTTT
d_gene: TRBD1
v_gene: TRBV27
abundance: .
j_gene: TRBJ1-6

CDR3aa: CAWSRGRGAYEQYF
CDR3nt: TGTGCCTGGAGTCGGGGCAGGGGGGCCTACGAGCAGTACTTC
d_gene: .
v_gene: TRBV30
abundance: .
j_gene: TRBJ2-7

CDR3aa: CASSHRSRAGTSGVDEQYF
CDR3nt: TGCGCCAGCAGCCACCGATCCCGGGCCGGGACTAGCGGGGTTGACGAGCAGTACTTC
d_gene: TRBD2
v_gene: TRBV4-1
abundance: few
j_gene: TRBJ2-7

CDR3aa: CATHARGGSYNEQFF
CDR3nt: TGTGCCACCCACGCCCGGGGGGGCAGCTACAATGAGCAGTTCTTC
d_gene: TRBD2
v_gene: TRBV5-4
abundance: .
j_gene: TRBJ2-1

CDR3aa: CATSDSGRTGAEKLFF
CDR3nt: TGTGCCACCAGTGATTCCGGGAGGACAGGGGCCGAAAAACTGTTTTTT
d_gene: TRBD1
v_gene: TRBV24-1
abundance: .
j_gene: TRBJ1-4

CDR3aa: CAWTLSYNSPLHF
CDR3nt: TGTGCCTGGACCCTCTCCTATAATTCACCCCTCCACTTT
d_gene: .
v_gene: TRBV30
abundance: .
j_gene: TRBJ1-6

CDR3aa: CASSTGTSNTQYF
CDR3nt: TGTGCCAGTAGCACCGGGACTTCAAATACGCAGTATTTT
d_gene: .
v_gene: TRBV19
abundance: .
j_gene: TRBJ2-3

CDR3aa: CASSFTRGYEQYF
CDR3nt: TGTGCCAGCAGCTTCACCCGAGGGTACGAGCAGTACTTC
d_gene: .
v_gene: TRBV11-2
abundance: .
j_gene: TRBJ2-7

CDR3aa: CAISESRDTYGYTF
CDR3nt: TGTGCCATCAGTGAGTCGAGGGACACCTATGGCTACACCTTC
d_gene: .
v_gene: TRBV10-3
abundance: .
j_gene: TRBJ1-2

CDR3aa: CASSGGGAGDLLSSTDTQYF
CDR3nt: TGTGCCAGCAGCGGAGGGGGAGCGGGAGATTTACTCTCTAGCACAGATACGCAGTATTTT
d_gene: TRBD2
v_gene: TRBV28
abundance: .
j_gene: TRBJ2-3

CDR3aa: CASSLPAIRTVNSPLHF
CDR3nt: TGTGCCAGCAGTTTACCCGCTATACGCACGGTAAATTCACCCCTCCACTTT
d_gene: .
v_gene: TRBV28
abundance: .
j_gene: TRBJ1-6

CDR3aa: CASSFGAGGKGSNQPQHF
CDR3nt: TGTGCCAGCAGTTTCGGTGCAGGGGGCAAGGGTAGCAATCAGCCCCAGCATTTT
d_gene: TRBD1
v_gene: TRBV28
abundance: .
j_gene: TRBJ1-5

CDR3aa: CASSVVSGLTGELFF
CDR3nt: TGTGCCAGCAGCGTAGTTAGCGGCCTCACCGGGGAGCTGTTTTTT
d_gene: .
v_gene: TRBV9
abundance: once
j_gene: TRBJ2-2

CDR3aa: CASSQALARDYNEQFF
CDR3nt: TGTGCCAGCAGCCAAGCCCTAGCGAGAGACTACAATGAGCAGTTCTTC
d_gene: .
v_gene: TRBV4-2
abundance: once
j_gene: TRBJ2-1

CDR3aa: CASSPLPGGGNQPQHF
CDR3nt: TGCGCCAGCAGCCCTTTGCCGGGGGGTGGCAATCAGCCCCAGCATTTT
d_gene: .
v_gene: TRBV4-1
abundance: few
j_gene: TRBJ1-5

CDR3aa: CASSVGGTGHTDTQYF
CDR3nt: TGTGCCAGCAGCGTTGGTGGAACAGGACACACAGATACGCAGTATTTT
d_gene: .
v_gene: TRBV9
abundance: .
j_gene: TRBJ2-3

CDR3aa: CASSSPPRETGGSYNEQFF
CDR3nt: TGTGCCAGCAGCTCCCCGCCCCGCGAGACAGGGGGTTCCTACAATGAGCAGTTCTTC
d_gene: TRBD1
v_gene: TRBV11-2
abundance: .
j_gene: TRBJ2-1

CDR3aa: CASSETGWSSYEQYF
CDR3nt: TGTGCCAGCAGCGAGACAGGGTGGAGCTCCTACGAGCAGTACTTC
d_gene: TRBD1
v_gene: TRBV9
abundance: .
j_gene: TRBJ2-7

CDR3aa: CASSQPLARFNEQYF
CDR3nt: TGCGCCAGCAGCCAACCACTAGCGAGGTTCAACGAGCAGTACTTC
d_gene: TRBD2
v_gene: TRBV4-1
abundance: .
j_gene: TRBJ2-7

CDR3aa: CAIPAEGVLGANVLTF
CDR3nt: TGTGCCATCCCGGCGGAGGGAGTACTCGGGGCCAACGTCCTGACTTTC
d_gene: .
v_gene: TRBV7-3
abundance: .
j_gene: TRBJ2-6

CDR3aa: CAWSGSGSSYNEQFF
CDR3nt: TGTGCCTGGAGTGGTAGCGGGAGCTCCTACAATGAGCAGTTCTTC
d_gene: TRBD2
v_gene: TRBV30
abundance: .
j_gene: TRBJ2-1

CDR3aa: CASSSTRSGASTDTQYF
CDR3nt: TGTGCCAGCAGCTCCACACGTAGCGGAGCTAGCACAGATACGCAGTATTTT
d_gene: .
v_gene: TRBV7-2
abundance: once
j_gene: TRBJ2-3

CDR3aa: CASSQVIGTEQFF
CDR3nt: TGCGCCAGCAGCCAAGTTATCGGGACAGAGCAGTTCTTC
d_gene: .
v_gene: TRBV4-3
abundance: .
j_gene: TRBJ2-1

CDR3aa: CASSLALTGDYGYTF
CDR3nt: TGTGCCAGCAGCTTAGCCCTCACAGGGGACTATGGCTACACCTTC
d_gene: TRBD1
v_gene: TRBV7-2
abundance: .
j_gene: TRBJ1-2

CDR3aa: CASSYDVEGNEQFF
CDR3nt: TGTGCCAGCAGTTACGACGTAGAGGGCAATGAGCAGTTCTTC
d_gene: .
v_gene: TRBV6-2/TRBV6-3
abundance: .
j_gene: TRBJ2-1

CDR3aa: CASSGGQRDFGEQFF
CDR3nt: TGTGCCAGCAGCGGCGGTCAGCGGGATTTTGGTGAGCAGTTCTTC
d_gene: TRBD2
v_gene: TRBV9
abundance: .
j_gene: TRBJ2-1

CDR3aa: CASSSRAGDNEQFF
CDR3nt: TGTGCCAGCAGTTCGCGCGCAGGGGACAATGAGCAGTTCTTC
d_gene: .
v_gene: TRBV28
abundance: .
j_gene: TRBJ2-1

CDR3aa: CASSARTMDTQYF
CDR3nt: TGTGCCAGCAGCGCCCGGACTATGGATACGCAGTATTTT
d_gene: .
v_gene: TRBV9
abundance: .
j_gene: TRBJ2-3

CDR3aa: CASSLGRIPHEQYF
CDR3nt: TGTGCCAGCAGCTTAGGGCGGATTCCCCACGAGCAGTACTTC
d_gene: .
v_gene: TRBV11-2
abundance: .
j_gene: TRBJ2-7

CDR3aa: CASSPLAGGPAGELFF
CDR3nt: TGTGCCAGCAGCCCCTTAGCGGGAGGGCCGGCCGGGGAGCTGTTTTTT
d_gene: TRBD2
v_gene: TRBV5-6
abundance: once
j_gene: TRBJ2-2

CDR3aa: CAWRGGAGGNQPQHF
CDR3nt: TGTGCCTGGAGGGGTGGGGCAGGCGGCAATCAGCCCCAGCATTTT
d_gene: .
v_gene: TRBV30
abundance: .
j_gene: TRBJ1-5

CDR3aa: CASRKQGQGVSGNTIYF
CDR3nt: TGCGCCAGCAGAAAGCAGGGACAGGGGGTCTCTGGAAACACCATATATTTT
d_gene: TRBD1
v_gene: TRBV5-1
abundance: .
j_gene: TRBJ1-3

CDR3aa: CASSYGGGDGYTF
CDR3nt: TGTGCCAGCAGTTATGGAGGGGGCGATGGCTACACCTTC
d_gene: TRBD1
v_gene: TRBV6-2/TRBV6-3
abundance: .
j_gene: TRBJ1-2